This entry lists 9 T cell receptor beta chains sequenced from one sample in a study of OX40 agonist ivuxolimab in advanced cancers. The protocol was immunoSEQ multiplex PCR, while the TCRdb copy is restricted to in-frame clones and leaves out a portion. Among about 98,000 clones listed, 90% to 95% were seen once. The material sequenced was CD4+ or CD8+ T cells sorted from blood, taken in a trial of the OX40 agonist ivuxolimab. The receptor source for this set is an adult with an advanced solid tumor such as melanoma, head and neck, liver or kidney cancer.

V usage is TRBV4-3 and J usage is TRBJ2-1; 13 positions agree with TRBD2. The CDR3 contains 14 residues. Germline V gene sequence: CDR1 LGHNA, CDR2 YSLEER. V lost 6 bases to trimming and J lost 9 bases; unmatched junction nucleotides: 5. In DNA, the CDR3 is TGCGCCAGCAGAAGACTAGCGGGAGGCGGTGAGCAGTTCTTC. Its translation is CASRRLAGGGEQFF.

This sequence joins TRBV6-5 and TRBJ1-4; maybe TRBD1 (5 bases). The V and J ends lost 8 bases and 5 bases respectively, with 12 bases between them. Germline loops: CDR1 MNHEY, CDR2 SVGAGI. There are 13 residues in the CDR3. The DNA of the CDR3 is TGTGCCAGCTCTTCAGGGCAGAATGAAAAACTGTTTTTT. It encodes CASSSGQNEKLFF.

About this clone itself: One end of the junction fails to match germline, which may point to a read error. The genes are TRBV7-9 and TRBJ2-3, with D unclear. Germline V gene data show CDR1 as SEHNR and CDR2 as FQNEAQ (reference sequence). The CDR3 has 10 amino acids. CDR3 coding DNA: TGTGCCAGCAGCATAGATACGCAGTATTTT. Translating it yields CASSIDTQYF.

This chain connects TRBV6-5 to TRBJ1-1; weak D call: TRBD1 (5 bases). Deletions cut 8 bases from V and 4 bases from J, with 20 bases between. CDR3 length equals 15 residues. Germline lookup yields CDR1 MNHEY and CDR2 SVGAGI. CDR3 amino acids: CASRGGRGYSTEAFF. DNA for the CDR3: TGTGCCAGCCGCGGGGGAAGGGGCTACTCCACTGAAGCTTTCTTT.

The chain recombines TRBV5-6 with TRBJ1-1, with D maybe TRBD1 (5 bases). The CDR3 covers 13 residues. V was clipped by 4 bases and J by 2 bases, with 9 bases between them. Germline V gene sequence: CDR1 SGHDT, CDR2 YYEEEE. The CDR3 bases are TGTGCCAGCAGCCGCACAGGAAACACTGAAGCTTTCTTT. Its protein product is CASSRTGNTEAFF.

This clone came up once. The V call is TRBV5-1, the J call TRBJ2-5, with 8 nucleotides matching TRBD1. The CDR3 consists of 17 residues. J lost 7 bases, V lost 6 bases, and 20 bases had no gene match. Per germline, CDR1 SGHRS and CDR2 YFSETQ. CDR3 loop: CASTPLPGGSRTGTQYF. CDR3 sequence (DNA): TGCGCCAGCACCCCTCTACCAGGGGGCTCGAGGACAGGGACCCAGTACTTC.

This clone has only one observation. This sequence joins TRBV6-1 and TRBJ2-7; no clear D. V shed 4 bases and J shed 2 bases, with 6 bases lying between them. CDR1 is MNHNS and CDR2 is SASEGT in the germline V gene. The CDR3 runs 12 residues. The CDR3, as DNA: TGTGCCAGCAGTGGTCTAACCTACGAGCAGTACGTC. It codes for CASSGLTYEQYV.

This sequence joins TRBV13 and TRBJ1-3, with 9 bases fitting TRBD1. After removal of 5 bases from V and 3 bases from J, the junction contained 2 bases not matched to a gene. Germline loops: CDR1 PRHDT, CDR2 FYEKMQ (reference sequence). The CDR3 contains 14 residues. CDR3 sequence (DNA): TGTGCCAGCAGCGACAGGGGGTATGGAAACACCATATATTTT. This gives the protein CASSDRGYGNTIYF.

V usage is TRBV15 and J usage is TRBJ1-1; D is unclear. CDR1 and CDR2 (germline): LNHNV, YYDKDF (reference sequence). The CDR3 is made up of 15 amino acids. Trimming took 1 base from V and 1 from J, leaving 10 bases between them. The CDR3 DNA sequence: TGTGCCACCAGCAGAGGTGGAACCGAGAACACTGAAGCTTTCTTT. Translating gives CATSRGGTENTEAFF. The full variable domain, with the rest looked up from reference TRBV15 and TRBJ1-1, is DAMVIQNPRYQVTQFGKPVTLSCSQTLNHNVMYWYQQKSSQAPKLLFHYYDKDFNNEADTPDNFQSRRPNTSFCFLDIRSPGLGDTAMYLCATSRGGTENTEAFFGQGTRLTVV.